This T cell receptor (beta chain) was retrieved from a study of read filtering for tumor transcriptome and immune sequencing (TCRdb year 2020). Describing the broader study: The cohort had some 16 male and approximately 14 female patients with a mean age of roughly 66 years, ranging from roughly 45 to 80. By revised international staging, roughly 8 patients were R-ISS I, 16 were R-ISS II and roughly seven were R-ISS III. After DNase treatment, whole-transcriptome libraries were prepared with the TruSeq RNA Access Library Prep Kit. Per sample, about 4.05 to 10.27 million TCR-region mapped reads were obtained with IR-seq, compared with only about 85 to 1273 with RNA-seq. Using the same bone marrow samples, the study compared TCR repertoires obtained by targeted immune repertoire sequencing with those obtained by bulk whole-transcriptome sequencing. A main aim was a read-filtering strategy for immune repertoire data, specifically whether clonotypes supported by a single read should be removed.

The paper's findings and limits, for the study overall: Single-read clonotypes made up roughly 85% of clonotypes but only about 4% of total reads in IR-seq, compared with around 70% of clonotypes and more than 40% of reads in RNA-seq. Removing single-read clonotypes increased the correlation between IR-seq and RNA-seq shared clonotype proportions. The sorted CD138-negative fraction was a mixed bone marrow immune population, not purified T cells. Compared with RNA-seq, IR-seq captured clonotypes at much higher depth and more reliably, and a smaller IR-seq throughput was enough to identify most shared clonotypes.

In its sample, this clonotype was seen many times. Its target antigen remains unknown. No clone much larger than this one lies a single base away; base qualities are absent. V is cut back by 6 bases and J by 3 bases, with 8 bases in the junction unmatched. The germline V gene yields MGHRA for CDR1 and YSYEKL for CDR2. The CDR3 contains 14 residues, cysteine and phenylalanine counted. Solely the CDR3 DNA is kept, with 42 bases framed from the first base. The Immunoverse kit was used to build TCR libraries from 400 to 500 ng RNA, with molecular barcoded adaptors covering alpha/delta and beta/gamma chains. TCR library preparation used the same RNA that went into transcriptome sequencing. An Illumina HiSeq 4000 with 2 x 150 cycles was used to sequence the TCR libraries. The original pipeline was this. MiXCR aligned TCR reads to human V, D, J and C references and assembled the aligned reads into CDR3 clonotypes, with quality filtering and error correction included. The tcR package in R was used for analysis of clonotype counts and gene usage diversity. For inspection of raw mapping reads, RNA-seq reads were mapped by STAR aligner version 2.5.3a onto GRCh37 of the human genome. To test the effect of sequencing depth on detected clonotypes, IR-seq fastq files were randomly downsampled using Seqtk 1.3. The public reads were reprocessed in TCRdb via fastp at Q25 and MiXCR, keeping in-frame beta chains. Rows matching on CDR3 protein sequence are summarized as one entry with the most common DNA and genes. TCRdb's processing, not the study's, gives the V and J calls here. A total of approximately 43,000 distinct CDR3 sequences appear in this sample, around an eighth of them only once. The ten top clones hold over 25% of the sample.

Every patient had bone marrow sampled at the time of active disease. Ficoll-Hypaque density gradient centrifugation was used to isolate the bone marrow mononuclear cells. Myeloma plasma cells were removed and CD138-negative cells were obtained by negative selection following labeling with CD138 magnetic microbeads on a MACS separator. Flow cytometry with CD138 antibodies on an Attune NxT was used to check how pure the isolated cells were. TRIzol reagent was used to extract total RNA, and a NanoDrop spectrophotometer was used to quantify the extracted RNA. For each patient, the CD138-negative bone marrow sample underwent paired RNA-seq and IR-seq.

The sequence derives from a donor at least 40 years old with multiple myeloma. Recombination joined TRBV4-1 with TRBJ2-7; 7 middle bases align to TRBD1. Sequenced: a population of CD138-negative cells sorted from bone marrow. What the cell subset or site label conveys for this sample: bone marrow mononuclear cells depleted of CD138+ plasma/myeloma cells by negative magnetic selection. The sequenced DNA is TGCGCCAGCAGTCGTGGGACAGAAGTCTACGAGCAGTACTTC. Translated, this is CASSRGTEVYEQYF.